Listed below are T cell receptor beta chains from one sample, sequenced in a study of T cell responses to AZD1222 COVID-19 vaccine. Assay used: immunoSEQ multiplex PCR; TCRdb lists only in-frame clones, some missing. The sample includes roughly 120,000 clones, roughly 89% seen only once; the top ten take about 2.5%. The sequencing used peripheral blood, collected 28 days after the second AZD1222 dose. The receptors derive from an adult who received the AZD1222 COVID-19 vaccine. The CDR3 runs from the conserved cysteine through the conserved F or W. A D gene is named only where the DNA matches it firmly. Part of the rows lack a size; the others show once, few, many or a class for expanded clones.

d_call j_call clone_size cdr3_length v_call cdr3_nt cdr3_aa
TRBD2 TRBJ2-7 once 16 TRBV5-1 TGCGCCAGCAGCGTTTCAGGGACTAGCGGGGCCTACGAGCAGTACTTC CASSVSGTSGAYEQYF
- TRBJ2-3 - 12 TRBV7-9 TGTGCCAGCAGCTTCTCGTCGGATACGCAGTATTTT CASSFSSDTQYF
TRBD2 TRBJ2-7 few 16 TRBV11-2 TGTGCCAGCAGCCCTCTAGCGGGGGGGGTTTTCAACGAGCAGTACTTC CASSPLAGGVFNEQYF
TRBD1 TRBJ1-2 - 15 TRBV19 TGTGCCAGTACGTACTCCTTGACAGGGACAAAAGGCTACACCTTC CASTYSLTGTKGYTF
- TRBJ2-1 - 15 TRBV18 TGTGCCAGCTCACGACATCCGGGCGGGTTAAATGAGCAGTTCTTC CASSRHPGGLNEQFF
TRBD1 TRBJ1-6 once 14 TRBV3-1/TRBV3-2 TGTGCCAGCAGCCAAGGACAGGGTAGTGGTCCCCTCCACTTT CASSQGQGSGPLHF
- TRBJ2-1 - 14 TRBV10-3 TGTGCCATCAGTGATTGGAAAGCTGGCAATGAGCAGTTCTTC CAISDWKAGNEQFF
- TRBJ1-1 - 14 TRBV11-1 TGTGCCAGCAGCCTGATTCAGGAGGACACTGAAGCTTTCTTT CASSLIQEDTEAFF
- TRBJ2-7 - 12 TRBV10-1 TGCGCCAGCAGTCCCGACAGTTACGAGCAGTACTTC CASSPDSYEQYF
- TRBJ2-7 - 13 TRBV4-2 TGTGCCAGCAGCCAGCCGGGTACAGGGATTTATATCTTC CASSQPGTGIYIF
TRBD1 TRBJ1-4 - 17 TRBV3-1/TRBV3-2 TGTGCCAGCAGTAAGCTGACAGGGTATGCAACTAATGAAAAACTGTTTTTT CASSKLTGYATNEKLFF
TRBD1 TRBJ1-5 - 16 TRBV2 TGTGCCAGCAGGTCGGGACAGTACTATAGCAATCAGCCCCAGCATTTT CASRSGQYYSNQPQHF
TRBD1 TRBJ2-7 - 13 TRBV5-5 TGTGCCAGCAGCGCGGACAGGGCTAGCGAGCAGTACTTC CASSADRASEQYF
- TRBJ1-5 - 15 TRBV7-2 TGTGCCAGCAGCTTAGCGGCGGCAGGGGCCCAGCCCCAGCATTTT CASSLAAAGAQPQHF